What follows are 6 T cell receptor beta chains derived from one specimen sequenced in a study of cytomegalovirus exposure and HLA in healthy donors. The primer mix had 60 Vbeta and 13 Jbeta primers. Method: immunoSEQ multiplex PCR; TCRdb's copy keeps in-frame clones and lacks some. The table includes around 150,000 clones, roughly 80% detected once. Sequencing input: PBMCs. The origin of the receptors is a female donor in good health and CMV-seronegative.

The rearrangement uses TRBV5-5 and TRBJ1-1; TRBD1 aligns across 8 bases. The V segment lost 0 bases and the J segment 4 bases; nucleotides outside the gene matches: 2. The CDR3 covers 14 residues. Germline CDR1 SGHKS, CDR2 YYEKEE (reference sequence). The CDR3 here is CASSLGQGITEAFF. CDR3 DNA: TGTGCCAGCAGCTTGGGACAGGGGATCACTGAAGCTTTCTTT. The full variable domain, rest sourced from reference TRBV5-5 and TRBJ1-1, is DAGVTQSPTHLIKTRGQQVTLRCSPISGHKSVSWYQQVLGQGPQFIFQYYEKEERGRGNFPDRFSARQFPNYSSELNVNALLLGDSALYLCASSLGQGITEAFFGQGTRLTVV.

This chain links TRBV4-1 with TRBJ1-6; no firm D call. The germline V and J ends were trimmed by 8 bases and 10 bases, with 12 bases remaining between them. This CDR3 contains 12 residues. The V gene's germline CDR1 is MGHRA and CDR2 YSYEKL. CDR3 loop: CASGNSGSPLHF. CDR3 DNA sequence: TGCGCCAGCGGAAACTCGGGGTCACCCCTCCACTTT.

The CDR3 protein is CASSEGQVTYEQYF. The CDR3 DNA reads as TGCGCCAGCAGCGAGGGACAGGTTACCTACGAGCAGTACTTC. The chain combines TRBV5-1 with TRBJ2-7; TRBD1 aligns across 8 bases. Germline CDR1 reads SGHRS; CDR2 reads YFSETQ. The junction had 5 bases not matched to a gene; V was cut back by 4 bases and J by 2 bases. This CDR3 has 14 amino acids.

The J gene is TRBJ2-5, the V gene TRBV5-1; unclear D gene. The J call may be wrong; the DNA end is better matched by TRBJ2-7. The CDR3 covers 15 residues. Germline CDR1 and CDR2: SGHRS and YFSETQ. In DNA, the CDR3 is TGCGCCAGCAGCTTGGGGGTGACTGAGACCTACGAGCAGTACTTC. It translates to CASSLGVTETYEQYF.

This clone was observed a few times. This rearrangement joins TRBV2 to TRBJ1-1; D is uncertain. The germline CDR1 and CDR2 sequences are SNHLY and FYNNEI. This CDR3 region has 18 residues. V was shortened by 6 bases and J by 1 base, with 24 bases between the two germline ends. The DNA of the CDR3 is TGTGCCAGCAGCGAGGACCGGGAAGGAAACCGGTGGAACACTGAAGCTTTCTTT. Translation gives CASSEDREGNRWNTEAFF.

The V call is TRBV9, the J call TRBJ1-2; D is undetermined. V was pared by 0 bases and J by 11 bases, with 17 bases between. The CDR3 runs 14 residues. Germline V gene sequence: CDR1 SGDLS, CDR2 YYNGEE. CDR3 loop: CASSVGSGPRNYTF. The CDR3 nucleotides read TGTGCCAGCAGCGTAGGCTCTGGGCCGCGAAATTACACCTTC.